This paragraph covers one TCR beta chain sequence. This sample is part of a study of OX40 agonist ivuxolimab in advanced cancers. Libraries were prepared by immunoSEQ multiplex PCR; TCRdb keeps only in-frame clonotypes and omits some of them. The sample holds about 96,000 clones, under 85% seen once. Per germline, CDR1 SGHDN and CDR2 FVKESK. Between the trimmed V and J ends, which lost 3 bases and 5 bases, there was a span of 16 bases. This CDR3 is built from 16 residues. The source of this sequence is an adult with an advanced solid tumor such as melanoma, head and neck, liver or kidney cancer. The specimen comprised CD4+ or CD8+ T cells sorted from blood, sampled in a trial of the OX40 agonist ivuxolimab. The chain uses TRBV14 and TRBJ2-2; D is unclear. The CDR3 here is CASSHDPGILTGELFF. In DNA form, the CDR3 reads TGTGCCAGCAGCCATGACCCTGGAATATTGACCGGGGAGCTGTTTTTT.